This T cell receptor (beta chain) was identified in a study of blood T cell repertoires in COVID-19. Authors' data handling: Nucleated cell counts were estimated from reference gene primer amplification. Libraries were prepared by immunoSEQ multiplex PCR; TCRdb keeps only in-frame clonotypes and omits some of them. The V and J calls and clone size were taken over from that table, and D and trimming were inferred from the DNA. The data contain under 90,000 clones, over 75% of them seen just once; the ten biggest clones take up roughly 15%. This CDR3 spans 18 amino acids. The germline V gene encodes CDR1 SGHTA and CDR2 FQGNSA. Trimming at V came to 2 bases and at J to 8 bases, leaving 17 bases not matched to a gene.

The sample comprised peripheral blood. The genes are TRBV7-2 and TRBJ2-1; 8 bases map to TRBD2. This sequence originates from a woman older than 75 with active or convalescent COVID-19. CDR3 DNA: TGTGCCAGCAGCTTATCCCGACTAAGCGGGAGATTTGTCGATGAGCAGTTCTTC. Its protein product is CASSLSRLSGRFVDEQFF.